This T cell receptor (beta chain) was found in a study of STAT5B mutations in CD4+ large granular lymphocyte leukemia. Study-level findings and limits: CD4-sorted patient repertoires seemed more clonal than healthy CD4+ repertoires. 8/27 top patient clones versus 2/35 control clones were TRBV06-family.

As concerns this clone: The antigen is unknown.

Sequencing used immunoSEQ multiplex PCR; TCRdb keeps in-frame clones, though not all of them. Counted here are some 30,000 clones, roughly four fifths occurring once; the ten biggest clones make up roughly 4.5%. CDR3 length: 13 residues. V lost 6 bases, J lost 8 bases, and 16 bases lay in between. Germline loops: CDR1 SNHLY, CDR2 FYNNEI. Controls came from buffy coats of healthy blood donors. This sequence was found in a human donor in good health. The chain combines TRBV2 with TRBJ1-2; the D gene is possibly TRBD1 (5 bases). The sequencing input was CD4+ T cells from blood buffy coats. CDR3 in DNA: TGTGCCAGCAGAGTGGACACCCGCTGGGGCTACACCTTC. Encoded protein: CASRVDTRWGYTF.